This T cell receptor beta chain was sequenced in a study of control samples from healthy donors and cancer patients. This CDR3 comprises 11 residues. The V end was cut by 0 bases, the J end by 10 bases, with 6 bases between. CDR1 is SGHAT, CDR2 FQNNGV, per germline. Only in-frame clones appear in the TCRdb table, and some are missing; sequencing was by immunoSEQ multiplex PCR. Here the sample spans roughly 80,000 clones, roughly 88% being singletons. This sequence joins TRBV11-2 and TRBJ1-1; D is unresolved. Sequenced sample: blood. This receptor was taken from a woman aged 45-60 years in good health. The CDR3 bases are TGTGCCAGCAGCTTAGATTTTCGAGCTTTCTTT. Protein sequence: CASSLDFRAFF.